The T cell receptor (beta chain) under discussion was sequenced for a study of cytomegalovirus exposure and HLA in healthy donors. Whole-study results and caveats: Researchers left out some V segments, among them TRBV6-2 and TRBV6-3, as indistinguishable. Diagnosis of cytomegalovirus status made by the classifier reportedly showed high specificity and sensitivity.

The PCR used 60 Vbeta and 13 Jbeta primers. The assay was immunoSEQ multiplex PCR, and TCRdb's table has in-frame clones only and misses some. This sample has around 200,000 clones; roughly 85% occur once, and the top ten carry roughly 4.5%. With regard to this clone: Its target is unknown.

Germline V gives CDR1 LNHDA, CDR2 SQIVND (reference sequence). The V end was cut by 3 bases, the J end by 0 bases, with 14 bases between. This CDR3 contains 16 residues. Material: PBMCs. This TCR was sampled from a woman in her 30s in good health and CMV-seropositive. The rearrangement uses TRBV19 and TRBJ2-5, with D tentatively TRBD1 (5 bases). CDR3: CASSIWSGNNQETQYF. The CDR3 nucleotides read TGTGCCAGTAGTATTTGGTCAGGGAATAACCAAGAGACCCAGTACTTC.